This entry features one T cell receptor (beta chain) sequence. The antigen remains unidentified. These data originate in a study of graft-versus-host responses after intestinal transplantation. Overall study context: The transplants performed in recipients were multivisceral, liver-intestinal, or isolated intestinal. The whole recipient group had anti-thymocyte globulin induction followed by tacrolimus and steroids for around 3 years.

Findings and caveats of the study: Ileal or blood samples showed some GvH clones first, and such clones were also found in recipient marrow.

The trim removed 7 bases at V and 4 bases at J, leaving 6 bases unmatched. Germline loops: CDR1 SNHLY, CDR2 FYNNEI. The CDR3 length is 13 residues. Only in-frame clones appear in the TCRdb table, and some are missing; sequencing was by immunoSEQ multiplex PCR. Of about 71,000 clones listed, about 90% were seen once; the top ten hold about 1.3%. This sequence originates from a human donor who received an intestinal transplant. Material: unstimulated CD8+ T cells sorted from spleen or lymph node cells, obtained before intestinal transplant. V is TRBV2 and J is TRBJ1-2; 7 bases line up with TRBD1. CDR3 DNA sequence: TGTGCCAGCATGGGACAGTTTGCCTATGGCTACACCTTC. Amino acid sequence: CASMGQFAYGYTF.